Listed below are T cell receptor beta chains from one sample, sequenced in a study of blood T cells in healthy people across ages. Each CDR3 protein is one row after TCRdb ran MiXCR on the 5' RACE reads. The sample lists around 800,000 distinct CDR3 sequences, more than 25% occurring once. These data also formed part of another study, on T cells of mothers and their children.

Specimen: blood. Every receptor here comes from a boy younger than 18 in good health. Each CDR3 is given with its conserved first and last residue. Fields, in order: J gene, V gene, CDR3 protein.

>NA|TRBV29-1
CSIAGRSGEETQYF
>TRBJ2-1|TRBV6-5
CASSMGLAGYNEQFF
>TRBJ1-2|TRBV12-3/TRBV12-4
CASRLPNNYGYTF
>TRBJ1-6|TRBV12-3/TRBV12-4
CASSRDEGSPLHF
>TRBJ2-5|TRBV27
CASSPSGGALPYEQCF
>TRBJ2-2|TRBV12-3/TRBV12-4
CASSLSQAGELFF
>TRBJ2-7|TRBV5-1
CASSFLPVSYEQYF
>TRBJ1-1|TRBV6-5
CASSYSEKNTEAFF
>TRBJ2-7|TRBV5-1
CASSLGGLSYEQYF
>TRBJ2-3|TRBV5-1
CASSLERGGEDTQYF
>TRBJ2-2|TRBV6-6
CASSYLPEPGELFF
>TRBJ1-4|TRBV13
CASNSGGLPDEKLFF
>TRBJ2-2|TRBV20-1
CSARDGGVGTGELFF
>TRBJ2-7|TRBV2
CASSVEAGGREQYF
>TRBJ2-3|TRBV7-2
CTSSLRSTDTQYF
>TRBJ1-4|TRBV19
CACSIRGRRGEKLFF
>TRBJ2-5|TRBV7-2
CASSLVGAPEQYF
>TRBJ2-1|TRBV5-1
CASSLVVGRYNEQFF
>TRBJ2-7|TRBV4-1
CASSQDRGVTFHEQYF
>TRBJ2-2|TRBV24-1
CATSPTHTGELFF
>TRBJ2-2|TRBV24-1
CATSAPLTGELFF
>TRBJ2-3|TRBV29-1
CSVEGQDSTDTQYF
>TRBJ2-7|TRBV7-2
CASSIRQGWGSYEQYF
>TRBJ1-2|TRBV10-3
CAISGQVYGYTF
>TRBJ1-3|TRBV7-2
CASSRQGISGNTIYF
>TRBJ1-2|TRBV6-5
CASREQGLDYGYTF
>TRBJ1-4|TRBV12-3/TRBV12-4
CASAGGFNEKLFF
>NA|TRBV6-1
CASSEAGHAYNEQFF
>TRBJ2-7|TRBV29-1
CSVVGGGQGPYEQYF
>NA|TRBV27
CASSLSFPNEQFF
>TRBJ2-2|TRBV12-3/TRBV12-4
CASSSTSHANTGELFF
>TRBJ2-1|TRBV3-1
CASSGGVPYNEQFF
>TRBJ2-5|TRBV3-1
CASSPPTETQYF